These 26 T cell receptor beta chains share one sample of origin, sequenced in a study of T cell responses to AZD1222 COVID-19 vaccine. Repertoires were generated with immunoSEQ multiplex PCR, while TCRdb's copy carries only in-frame clones and drops some. This table has around 190,000 clones, over 80% appearing once. Source: peripheral blood, taken on day 0 of AZD1222 vaccination. The receptor source for this set is an adult in good health.

The V and J genes are TRBV7-9 and TRBJ2-7; 7 bases align to TRBD1. Losses at the gene ends were 5 bases for V and 2 bases for J; bases not matched to a gene: 9. There are 15 residues in the CDR3. Germline lookup yields CDR1 SEHNR and CDR2 FQNEAQ (reference sequence). The CDR3, as DNA: TGTGCCAGCAGCCCCGAGGACAGGAGGCCCTACGAGCAGTACTTC. Translation gives CASSPEDRRPYEQYF.

The chain is built from TRBV6-4 and TRBJ1-2, with TRBD1 matching over 8 bases. V gave up 7 bases and J gave up 2 bases; unmatched junction bases: 18. CDR1 and CDR2 from the germline V gene are MRHNA and SNTAGT. The CDR3 totals 18 residues. For the CDR3, the DNA is TGTGCCAGCAAGGTACCGCGACAGGGGATAACTTGGAACTATGGCTACACCTTC. Its translation is CASKVPRQGITWNYGYTF.

The V call is TRBV18, the J call TRBJ2-5; possible D gene TRBD2, 5 bases. V lost 3 bases and J lost 4, with 6 bases in between. Germline V gene lookup returns CDR1 KGHSH and CDR2 LQKENI. The CDR3 is made up of 12 amino acids. CDR3 nucleotides: TGTGCCAGCTCACCGGGGAGAGAGACCCAGTACTTC. This translates into CASSPGRETQYF.

The chain employs TRBV28 and TRBJ1-2; the D is unclear. The germline V gene has CDR1 MDHEN and CDR2 SYDVKM. V was shortened by 2 bases and J by 6 bases, with 7 bases between the two germline ends. The CDR3 consists of 12 residues. The CDR3, as DNA: TGTGCCAGCAGTTTACGTCCTAATGGCTACACCTTC. Translating gives CASSLRPNGYTF.

This sequence joins TRBV5-6 and TRBJ1-1, with 8 positions matching TRBD1. Germline assignment: CDR1 SGHDT and CDR2 YYEEEE. Trimming at V came to 4 bases and at J to 0 bases, leaving 5 bases not matched to a gene. The CDR3 sequence is 15 residues long. The CDR3 region has the DNA TGTGCCAGCAGCGATAGACAGGGGATGAACACTGAAGCTTTCTTT. It translates to CASSDRQGMNTEAFF.

This sequence joins TRBV2 and TRBJ2-7, with 8 positions matching TRBD1. The CDR3 spans 16 residues. Germline CDR1 is SNHLY and CDR2 is FYNNEI. J was trimmed by 3 bases and V by 6 bases; bases with no gene match: 13. CDR3 sequence (DNA): TGTGCCAGCAGCGCGCCTTCGGGACAGGTTGTCTACGAGCAGTACTTC. Its translation is CASSAPSGQVVYEQYF.

The genes are TRBV7-3 and TRBJ2-1, with 8 bases matching TRBD1. CDR3 length: 13 amino acids. Germline assignment: CDR1 SGHTA and CDR2 FQGTGA. V shed 2 bases, J shed 7 bases, and the junction held 1 base outside the gene matches. The CDR3 spells CASSLDRGNEQFF. CDR3 bases: TGTGCCAGCAGCTTAGACAGGGGTAATGAGCAGTTCTTC. Full variable domain (remainder filled in from reference TRBV7-3 and TRBJ2-1): GAGVSQTPSNKVTEKGKYVELRCDPISGHTALYWYRQSLGQGPEFLIYFQGTGAADDSGLPNDRFFAVRPEGSVSTLKIQRTERGDSAVYLCASSLDRGNEQFFGPGTRLTVL.

The rearrangement links TRBV9 to TRBJ1-6; D unclear. The V gene's germline CDR1 is SGDLS and CDR2 YYNGEE. The CDR3 loop spans 14 amino acids. The V end lost 2 bases, the J end lost 9 bases, and 12 bases lay between the germline ends. CDR3 sequence: CASSVTYSSSPLHF. As DNA, the CDR3 is TGTGCCAGCAGCGTCACCTATAGTAGTTCACCCCTCCACTTT.

The chain links TRBV7-9 to TRBJ2-5; TRBD1 might be the D (5 bases). The CDR3 loop spans 15 amino acids. CDR1 and CDR2 (germline): SEHNR, FQNEAQ (reference sequence). The germline V and J ends were trimmed by 5 bases and 3 bases, with 16 bases remaining between them. The CDR3 DNA reads TGTGCCAGCAGCGGCGACGGGCAGGGCGAAGAGACCCAGTACTTC. This gives the protein CASSGDGQGEETQYF.

The chain links TRBV5-1 to TRBJ2-3; D might be TRBD2 (5 bases). The CDR3 runs 14 residues. V was cut by 4 bases and J by 6 bases, with 15 bases left in between. Germline V gives CDR1 SGHRS, CDR2 YFSETQ. The DNA of the CDR3 is TGCGCCAGCAGCGCCGGACTGCCCCCGGATACGCAGTATTTT. Translation: CASSAGLPPDTQYF.

The V call is TRBV30, the J call TRBJ2-5; a possible D gene is TRBD1 (6 bases). This CDR3 is 14 amino acids long. The germline V gene encodes CDR1 GTSNPN and CDR2 SVGIG (reference sequence). V was trimmed by 3 bases and J by 1 base, leaving 12 bases between them. The CDR3 protein is CAWSRTASQETQYF. CDR3 DNA sequence: TGTGCCTGGAGCCGGACAGCCTCCCAAGAGACCCAGTACTTC.

V and J are TRBV11-2 and TRBJ1-6; no clear D. The length of the CDR3 is 15 residues. Germline-derived CDR1 and CDR2 are SGHAT and FQNNGV. Trimming stripped 5 bases from V and 7 bases from J, with 15 bases between. The CDR3 loop reads CASSPGRATNSPLHF. CDR3 nucleotide sequence: TGTGCCAGCAGCCCGGGGAGGGCGACGAATTCACCCCTCCACTTT. Variable domain in full (rest from reference TRBV11-2 and TRBJ1-6): EAGVAQSPRYKIIEKRQSVAFWCNPISGHATLYWYQQILGQGPKLLIQFQNNGVVDDSQLPKDRFSAERLKGVDSTLKIQPAKLEDSAVYLCASSPGRATNSPLHFGNGTRLTVT.

The V gene is TRBV19, the J gene TRBJ1-5, with D perhaps matching TRBD1 (5 bases). The V end lost 7 bases, the J end lost 0 bases, and 13 bases lay between the germline ends. The CDR3 sequence is 15 residues long. The V gene's germline CDR1 is LNHDA and CDR2 SQIVND (reference sequence). CDR3 sequence: CASTSLGGSNQPQHF. The CDR3 coding sequence is TGTGCCAGTACCTCTTTGGGGGGTAGCAATCAGCCCCAGCATTTT.

This chain joins TRBV27 and TRBJ2-3; 11 nucleotides align to TRBD2. Per the germline V gene, CDR1 is MNHEY and CDR2 is SMNVEV (reference sequence). Germline trimming cut 9 bases from V and 1 base from J; bases unmatched to any gene: 6. The CDR3 extends over 15 amino acids. CDR3 DNA sequence: TGTGCCAGTAGTCCGGGACTAGCGGGCACAGATACGCAGTATTTT. Amino acid sequence: CASSPGLAGTDTQYF.

The chain couples TRBV27 to TRBJ1-1; D is unclear. V gave up 3 bases and J gave up 5 bases, with 13 bases separating them. This CDR3 is 14 amino acids long. Germline lookup yields CDR1 MNHEY and CDR2 SMNVEV (reference sequence). The DNA for the CDR3 is TGTGCCAGCAGTTTTGCAGCACCGGGGACTGAAGCTTTCTTT. It yields the protein CASSFAAPGTEAFF.

This clone was seen just once. The chain uses TRBV19 and TRBJ2-3; 9 nucleotides agree with TRBD1. The junction had 4 bases not matched to a gene; V was cut back by 3 bases and J by 3 bases. CDR3 size: 15 residues. In germline, CDR1 is LNHDA, CDR2 SQIVND (reference sequence). CDR3: CASSMTGGATDTQYF. In nucleotides, the CDR3 is TGTGCCAGTAGTATGACAGGGGGGGCAACAGATACGCAGTATTTT.

CDR3 protein: CASSLGDREYSPLHF. Written as DNA, the CDR3 is TGTGCCAGCAGTTTGGGGGACAGGGAATATTCACCCCTCCACTTT. V and J are TRBV28 and TRBJ1-6, with 9 bases aligning to TRBD1. There are 15 residues in the CDR3. Trimming removed 3 bases from V and 8 bases from J; junction bases left unmatched: 5. Germline V CDR1 and CDR2: MDHEN, SYDVKM. Full variable domain (rest looked up from reference TRBV28 and TRBJ1-6): DVKVTQSSRYLVKRTGEKVFLECVQDMDHENMFWYRQDPGLGLRLIYFSYDVKMKEKGDIPEGYSVSREKKERFSLILESASTNQTSMYLCASSLGDREYSPLHFGNGTRLTVT.

The chain has TRBV2 and TRBJ1-5, with TRBD1 matching over 9 bases. V lost 6 bases, J lost 7 bases, and 13 bases stayed unmatched. The CDR3 runs to 16 residues. CDR1 and CDR2 (germline): SNHLY, FYNNEI. The CDR3 sequence is CASRNRDRVSGQPQHF. CDR3 DNA: TGTGCCAGCAGGAACCGGGACAGGGTTTCGGGGCAGCCCCAGCATTTT. The full variable domain, rest sourced from reference TRBV2 and TRBJ1-5, is EPEVTQTPSHQVTQMGQEVILRCVPISNHLYFYWYRQILGQKVEFLVSFYNNEISEKSEIFDDQFSVERPDGSNFTLKIRSTKLEDSAMYFCASRNRDRVSGQPQHFGDGTRLSIL.

The genes are TRBV28 and TRBJ1-4, with D unresolved. Trimming took 2 bases from V and 9 from J, leaving 4 bases between them. This CDR3 is built from 11 residues. Germline CDR1 reads MDHEN; CDR2 reads SYDVKM. The CDR3 loop reads CASSLTQKLFF. The CDR3, as DNA: TGTGCCAGCAGTTTAACCCAAAAACTGTTTTTT.

The rearrangement uses TRBV5-4 and TRBJ2-7; D assignment may be TRBD1 or TRBD2 (6 bases each). The CDR3 is 13 residues long. The V end was cut by 6 bases, the J end by 2 bases, with 12 bases between. Germline-derived CDR1 and CDR2 are SGHNT and YYREEE (reference sequence). The CDR3 sequence is CASNLGGTYEQYF. Here the CDR3 DNA reads TGTGCCAGCAACCTAGGGGGGACCTACGAGCAGTACTTC.

This clone was seen a single time. CDR3 DNA sequence: TGTGCCAGCAGCGGGACTAGCGGGGGGCTTTACAATGAGCAGTTCTTC. Translated: CASSGTSGGLYNEQFF. The gene calls are TRBV5-4 and TRBJ2-1, with TRBD2 matching over 15 bases. Germline V gives CDR1 SGHNT, CDR2 YYREEE (reference sequence). The V gene end was trimmed by 4 bases and the J gene end by 4 bases; junction bases not matched to a gene: 3. There are 16 residues in the CDR3.

This chain links TRBV11-2 with TRBJ1-6, with a weak D call TRBD1 (5 bases). V was clipped by 5 bases and J by 8 bases, with 10 bases between them. The CDR3 has 13 residues. Germline CDR1 and CDR2: SGHAT and FQNNGV. The DNA of the CDR3 is TGTGCCAGCAGCCCAGGGACCCATTCACCCCTCCACTTT. This translates into CASSPGTHSPLHF.

The chain employs TRBV10-3 and TRBJ2-3; the D is unclear. Germline CDR1 reads ENHRY; CDR2 reads SYGVKD. The CDR3 totals 14 residues. Trimming removed 2 bases at V and 1 base at J, with 7 bases between. This CDR3 is CAISEVGGTDTQYF. In DNA form, the CDR3 reads TGTGCCATCAGTGAGGTAGGAGGCACAGATACGCAGTATTTT.

The rearrangement joins TRBV12-3 or TRBV12-4 to TRBJ1-4; D perhaps matches TRBD1 (5 bases). The CDR3 length is 12 residues. V was trimmed by 4 bases and J by 5 bases, leaving 5 bases between them. DNA for the CDR3: TGTGCCAGCAGTTGGGGGAATGAAAAACTGTTTTTT. It yields the protein CASSWGNEKLFF.

The rearrangement links TRBV18 to TRBJ1-3; 7 nucleotides match TRBD1. V trimming: 6 bases; J trimming: 0 bases; junction bases outside the gene matches: 2. Looked up from germline, CDR1 is KGHSH and CDR2 is LQKENI. The CDR3 is made up of 14 amino acids. CDR3 DNA sequence: TGTGCCAGCTCCGGACAGGACTCTGGAAACACCATATATTTT. Protein product: CASSGQDSGNTIYF.

For the CDR3, the DNA is TGTGCCAGCAGTTTGAACAGCCTAATGAACACTGAAGCTTTCTTT. This encodes CASSLNSLMNTEAFF. This rearrangement joins TRBV11-1 to TRBJ1-1; no firm D call. Germline V gene data show CDR1 as SGHAT and CDR2 as FQDESV (reference sequence). Trimming cost V 6 bases and J 0 bases, with 14 bases left between them. The CDR3 contains 15 residues.